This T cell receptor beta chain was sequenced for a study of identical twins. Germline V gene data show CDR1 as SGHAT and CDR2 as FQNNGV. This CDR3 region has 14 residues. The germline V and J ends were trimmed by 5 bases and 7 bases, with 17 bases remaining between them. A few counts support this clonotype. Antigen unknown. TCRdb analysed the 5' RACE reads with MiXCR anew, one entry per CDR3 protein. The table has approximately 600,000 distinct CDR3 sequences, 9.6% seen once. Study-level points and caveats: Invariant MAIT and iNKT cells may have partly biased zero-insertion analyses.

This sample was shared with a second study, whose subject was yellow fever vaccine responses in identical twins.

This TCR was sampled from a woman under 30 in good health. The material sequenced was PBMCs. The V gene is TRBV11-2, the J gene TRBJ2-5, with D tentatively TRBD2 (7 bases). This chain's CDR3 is CASSRLLAGATQYF. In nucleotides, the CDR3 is TGTGCCAGCAGCCGTCTTTTGGCGGGGGCGACCCAGTACTTC.